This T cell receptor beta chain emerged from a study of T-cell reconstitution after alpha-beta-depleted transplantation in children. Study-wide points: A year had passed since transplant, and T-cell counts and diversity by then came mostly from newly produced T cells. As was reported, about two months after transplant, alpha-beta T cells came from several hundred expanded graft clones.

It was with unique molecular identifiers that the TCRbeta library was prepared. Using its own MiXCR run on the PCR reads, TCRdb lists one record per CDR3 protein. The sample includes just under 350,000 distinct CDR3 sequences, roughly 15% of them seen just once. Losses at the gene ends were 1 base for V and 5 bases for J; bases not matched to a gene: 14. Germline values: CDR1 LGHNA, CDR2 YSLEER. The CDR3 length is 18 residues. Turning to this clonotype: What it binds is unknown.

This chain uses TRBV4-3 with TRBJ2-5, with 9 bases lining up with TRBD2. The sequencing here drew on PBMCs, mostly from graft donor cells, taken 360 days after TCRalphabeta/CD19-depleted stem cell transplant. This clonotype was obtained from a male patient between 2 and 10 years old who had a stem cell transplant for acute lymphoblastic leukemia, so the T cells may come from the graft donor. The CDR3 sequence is CASSQGVLAGAITETQYF. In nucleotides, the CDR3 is TGCGCCAGCAGCCAAGGGGTTTTAGCGGGAGCGATTACGGAGACCCAGTACTTC.